This passage covers 32 T cell receptor beta chains from one sample sequenced in a study of blood T cell repertoires in COVID-19 (TCRdb year 2020). The protocol used for the library was the immunoSEQ multiplex PCR assay. Held by TCRdb, this immuneACCESS table contains in-frame sequences only and omits some clones. Under half of the omission traces to an unresolved V gene where checked; the cause of the rest is unknown. Counted in this sample were tens of thousands of clones; roughly 79% of them appeared once. The ten largest clones capture around 17% of the sample. Source material: peripheral blood. These receptors came from a human donor in a cohort sampled during active COVID-19.

This chain joins TRBV19 and TRBJ1-2; tentatively, D is TRBD1 (5 bases). Trimming left V 5 bases short and J 5 bases short, with 12 bases between. The CDR3 covers 13 residues. From germline, CDR1 is LNHDA and CDR2 SQIVND (reference sequence). CDR3 in DNA: TGTGCCAGTAGTCCCCCGACAGCGTATGGCTACACCTTC. Its protein product is CASSPPTAYGYTF.

This rearrangement joins TRBV6-5 to TRBJ1-2; tentatively, D is TRBD1 (5 bases). Per germline, CDR1 MNHEY and CDR2 SVGAGI. V shed 7 bases and J shed 4 bases, with 16 bases lying between them. The CDR3 contains 14 residues. CDR3 DNA: TGTGCCAGCACCCCGGGACCGGGACTCTATGGCTACACCTTC. It specifies CASTPGPGLYGYTF.

This clone was recorded once. The gene calls are TRBV28 and TRBJ2-2, with TRBD1 matching 10 bases. Trimming removed 3 bases from V and 2 bases from J; junction bases left unmatched: 0. CDR3 length: 15 amino acids. Germline V gives CDR1 MDHEN, CDR2 SYDVKM. CDR3 loop: CASSLTGGNTGELFF. In nucleotides, the CDR3 is TGTGCCAGCAGTTTGACAGGGGGCAACACCGGGGAGCTGTTTTTT.

This clone was recorded a few times. V and J are TRBV14 and TRBJ1-1, with no clear D. The V gene lost 0 bases and the J gene lost 6 bases, with 14 bases spanning the gap. The CDR3 loop spans 15 amino acids. Germline assignment: CDR1 SGHDN and CDR2 FVKESK. Here the CDR3 reads CASSQDLGSRAEAFF. The CDR3, as DNA: TGTGCCAGCAGCCAAGATCTAGGGTCGCGGGCTGAAGCTTTCTTT.

The chain couples TRBV3-1 (or the pseudogene TRBV3-2) to TRBJ1-1, with D possibly matching TRBD1 (6 bases). V lost 4 bases to trimming and J lost 7 bases, with 19 bases between them. Germline CDR1 reads LGHDT; CDR2 reads YNNKEL (reference sequence). There are 15 residues in the CDR3. The CDR3 nucleotides are TGTGCCAGCAGCCCCAAGTCGGGGGGCACCATTGAAGCTTTCTTT. Its protein product is CASSPKSGGTIEAFF.

The chain joins TRBV2 to TRBJ2-1, with D perhaps TRBD2 (5 bases). The V gene lost 7 bases and the J gene lost 6 bases, with 16 bases spanning the gap. Germline CDR1 reads SNHLY; CDR2 reads FYNNEI. The CDR3 totals 14 residues. CDR3 protein: CASKTYGLTNEQFF. In DNA form, the CDR3 reads TGTGCCAGCAAAACCTATGGACTTACCAATGAGCAGTTCTTC.

The rearrangement links TRBV7-6 to TRBJ2-7; 8 positions match TRBD1. The germline V gene encodes CDR1 SGHVS and CDR2 FNYEAQ. The CDR3 is 15 amino acids. J was trimmed by 4 bases and V by 0 bases; bases with no gene match: 5. The DNA of the CDR3 is TGTGCCAGCAGCTTAGCTCGAGGACAGGGTTACGAGCAGTACTTC. It is translated as CASSLARGQGYEQYF. Combining the CDR3 with reference TRBV7-6 and TRBJ2-7 gives the whole variable domain GAGVSQSPRYKVTKRGQDVALRCDPISGHVSLYWYRQALGQGPEFLTYFNYEAQQDKSGLPNDRFSAERPEGSISTLTIQRTEQRDSAMYRCASSLARGQGYEQYFGPGTRLTVT.

The V gene is TRBV5-1, the J gene TRBJ2-2; TRBD1 matches 7 bases. This CDR3 has 15 amino acids. With V trimmed by 7 bases and J by 6 bases, 12 bases remained unmatched. In germline, CDR1 is SGHRS, CDR2 YFSETQ. In nucleotides, the CDR3 is TGCGCCAGCCGGAACGACAGGGCGGACGCCGGGGAGCTGTTTTTT. Its protein is CASRNDRADAGELFF. The whole variable domain, remainder taken from reference TRBV5-1 and TRBJ2-2, is KAGVTQTPRYLIKTRGQQVTLSCSPISGHRSVSWYQQTPGQGLQFLFEYFSETQRNKGNFPGRFSGRQFSNSRSEMNVSTLELGDSALYLCASRNDRADAGELFFGEGSRLTVL.

This clone was seen a single time. The chain links TRBV10-2 to TRBJ2-7, with TRBD2 matching over 8 bases. Trimming removed 3 bases from V and 6 bases from J; junction bases left unmatched: 19. The CDR3 runs to 18 residues. Germline values: CDR1 WSHSY, CDR2 SAAADI. CDR3 sequence (DNA): TGCGCCAGCAGTGAACTCCTTACCTATAGCGGGATTGAATCCGAGCAGTACTTC. Protein sequence: CASSELLTYSGIESEQYF.

The chain uses TRBV5-1 and TRBJ2-3; 8 positions agree with TRBD2. V lost 4 bases, J lost 3 bases, and 10 bases stayed unmatched. CDR1 and CDR2 from the germline V gene are SGHRS and YFSETQ. This CDR3 spans 16 amino acids. In DNA form, the CDR3 reads TGCGCCAGCAGCCCTTTCCGGGGGGGGGCAACAGATACGCAGTATTTT. Its protein product is CASSPFRGGATDTQYF.

The table lists this clone with many counts. This sequence joins TRBV5-4 and TRBJ2-2; 8 bases agree with TRBD1. This CDR3 comprises 17 residues. Trimming at V came to 4 bases and at J to 6 bases, leaving 14 bases not matched to a gene. CDR1 and CDR2 from the germline V gene are SGHNT and YYREEE (reference sequence). This CDR3 reads CASSPPFGQGAAGELFF. The CDR3 DNA follows: TGTGCCAGCAGCCCCCCCTTCGGGCAGGGGGCCGCCGGGGAGCTGTTTTTT. Full variable domain (remainder filled in from reference TRBV5-4 and TRBJ2-2): ETGVTQSPTHLIKTRGQQVTLRCSSQSGHNTVSWYQQALGQGPQFIFQYYREEENGRGNFPPRFSGLQFPNYSSELNVNALELDDSALYLCASSPPFGQGAAGELFFGEGSRLTVL.

The chain has TRBV5-6 and TRBJ2-7; D possibly corresponds to TRBD2 (6 bases). V gave up 4 bases and J gave up 3 bases, with 20 bases separating them. Germline V CDR1 and CDR2: SGHDT, YYEEEE. The CDR3 length is 16 residues. CDR3 protein: CASSGGTALRGYEQYF. The CDR3 DNA is TGTGCCAGCAGCGGGGGGACCGCTCTAAGGGGCTACGAGCAGTACTTC.

This sequence joins TRBV5-1 and TRBJ2-7; 10 nucleotides agree with TRBD1. CDR1 is SGHRS, CDR2 YFSETQ, per germline. CDR3 length: 13 amino acids. The V segment lost 3 bases and the J segment 3 bases; nucleotides outside the gene matches: 0. CDR3 protein: CASSWTGGYEQYF. CDR3 DNA sequence: TGCGCCAGCAGCTGGACAGGGGGCTACGAGCAGTACTTC.

This clone was observed a single time. This chain joins TRBV12-3 or TRBV12-4 and TRBJ1-5; D not certain. V was cut by 2 bases and J by 10 bases, with 9 bases left in between. The length of the CDR3 is 12 residues. The CDR3 region is CASSLSEVPQHF. CDR3 sequence (DNA): TGTGCCAGCAGTTTAAGTGAGGTACCCCAGCATTTT.

The gene calls are TRBV2 and TRBJ1-5; 9 bases are shared with TRBD1. The CDR3 is 13 amino acids. CDR1 and CDR2 (germline): SNHLY, FYNNEI. Trimming at V came to 8 bases and at J to 5 bases, leaving 4 bases not matched to a gene. This chain's CDR3 is CASGRDRDQPQHF. The CDR3 DNA sequence: TGTGCCAGCGGCCGGGACAGGGATCAGCCCCAGCATTTT.

This clone came up many times. The V gene is TRBV7-8, the J gene TRBJ1-5; D ambiguous. The CDR3 is 17 amino acids. Per germline, CDR1 SGHVS and CDR2 FQNEAQ. Trimming shortened V by 1 base and J by 6 bases, and 19 bases separated the two germline ends. CDR3 loop: CASSLGTETFGFQPQHF. CDR3 DNA sequence: TGTGCCAGCAGCTTAGGGACTGAAACCTTTGGGTTTCAGCCCCAGCATTTT.

This clone was detected only once. The J gene is TRBJ2-7, the V gene TRBV6-5, with a possible D match to TRBD1 (6 bases). The CDR3 consists of 14 residues. V was clipped by 5 bases and J by 6 bases, with 17 bases between them. Germline CDR1 is MNHEY and CDR2 is SVGAGI. For the CDR3, the DNA is TGTGCCAGCAGTAGGGACACTGCGAAACCCGAGCAGTACTTC. Amino acids: CASSRDTAKPEQYF.

V gene TRBV4-1 combines with J gene TRBJ1-5; a weak D match, TRBD1 (5 bases). The V and J ends lost 0 bases and 0 bases respectively, with 9 bases between them. The germline V gene has CDR1 MGHRA and CDR2 YSYEKL. The CDR3 loop spans 16 amino acids. CDR3 nucleotide sequence: TGCGCCAGCAGCCAAGATGGGGCTTATAGCAATCAGCCCCAGCATTTT. This sequence encodes CASSQDGAYSNQPQHF.

This chain links TRBV6-6 with TRBJ1-6; 8 bases map to TRBD1. The CDR3 sequence is 13 residues long. J was trimmed by 10 bases and V by 6 bases; bases with no gene match: 5. Looked up from germline, CDR1 is MNHNY and CDR2 is SVGAGI (reference sequence). The CDR3 bases are TGTGCCAGCAGCTGGACAGGGCCCTCACCCCTCCACTTT. This encodes CASSWTGPSPLHF.

V usage is TRBV7-8 and J usage is TRBJ2-1; TRBD1 matches at 8 bases. This CDR3 has 13 amino acids. Germline CDR1 is SGHVS and CDR2 is FQNEAQ. Trimming took 3 bases from V and 7 from J; bases not matched to a gene: 2. CDR3 residues: CASSFRQGNEQFF. DNA of the CDR3: TGTGCCAGCAGCTTCCGACAGGGGAATGAGCAGTTCTTC.

In DNA form, the CDR3 reads TGCGCCAGCAGGCTAGATTTCGCAGATACGCAGTATTTT. Protein sequence: CASRLDFADTQYF. The V call is TRBV5-1, the J call TRBJ2-3, with D hard to call. Germline loops: CDR1 SGHRS, CDR2 YFSETQ. The length of the CDR3 is 13 residues. The V and J ends lost 5 bases and 4 bases respectively, with 11 bases between them.

J is TRBJ2-2 and V is TRBV19; 14 nucleotides match TRBD2. V lost 4 bases and J lost 2; bases outside the gene matches: 6. The CDR3 runs 18 residues. CDR1 and CDR2 (germline): LNHDA, SQIVND (reference sequence). The CDR3 region has the DNA TGTGCCAGTAGTAGGTCCGGACTAGCGGGGGGCAACACCGGGGAGCTGTTTTTT. Amino acid sequence: CASSRSGLAGGNTGELFF. The variable domain in full, completed from reference TRBV19 and TRBJ2-2, reads DGGITQSPKYLFRKEGQNVTLSCEQNLNHDAMYWYRQDPGQGLRLIYYSQIVNDFQKGDIAEGYSVSREKKESFPLTVTSAQKNPTAFYLCASSRSGLAGGNTGELFFGEGSRLTVL.

The chain joins TRBV5-1 to TRBJ1-4, with D maybe TRBD1 (5 bases). The CDR3 consists of 16 residues. The germline CDR1 and CDR2 sequences are SGHRS and YFSETQ. Trimming removed 3 bases at V and 1 base at J, with 13 bases between. The CDR3 nucleotides read TGCGCCAGCAGCTCTCAGGGCCTGATAACTAATGAAAAACTGTTTTTT. It encodes CASSSQGLITNEKLFF.

The chain uses TRBV4-1 and TRBJ1-5, with D possibly matching TRBD1 (6 bases). The CDR3 is made up of 19 amino acids. Per the germline V gene, CDR1 is MGHRA and CDR2 is YSYEKL. V lost 1 base and J lost 0, with 19 bases in between. The CDR3, as DNA: TGCGCCAGCAGCCAAGGTATTTTAATGGGGGCGGCTAGCAATCAGCCCCAGCATTTT. Its protein product is CASSQGILMGAASNQPQHF.

The genes are TRBV3-1 (or the pseudogene TRBV3-2) and TRBJ1-6, with D maybe TRBD1 (5 bases). The CDR3 has 15 residues. Germline CDR1 LGHDT, CDR2 YNNKEL (reference sequence). V shed 0 bases and J shed 7 bases, with 10 bases lying between them. The CDR3, as DNA: TGTGCCAGCAGCCAAGATGGGGGGAGGAATTCACCCCTCCACTTT. Protein: CASSQDGGRNSPLHF.

Remarks on this clone: Different DNA sequences within this sample yield the same CDR3. The chain has TRBV5-1 and TRBJ2-3; D possibly corresponds to TRBD1 (6 bases). With 0 bases removed from V and 3 bases from J, the gap between germline ends came to 8 bases. Germline CDR1 is SGHRS and CDR2 is YFSETQ. The CDR3 contains 14 residues. The CDR3 region has the DNA TGCGCCAGCAGCTTGGAAGGGGGAACAGATACGCAGTATTTT. It codes for CASSLEGGTDTQYF.

The chain is built from TRBV12-3 or TRBV12-4 and TRBJ2-5, with D perhaps matching TRBD1 (5 bases). Trimming pared 6 bases from V and 5 bases from J, leaving 7 bases between. The length of the CDR3 is 11 residues. The CDR3 DNA reads TGTGCCAGCAGCCAGGGTGAGACCCAGTACTTC. It is translated as CASSQGETQYF.

The table lists this clone with a few counts. The rearrangement uses TRBV6-5 and TRBJ2-5, with 10 bases lining up with TRBD2. The CDR3 is made up of 15 amino acids. With 6 bases clipped from V and 4 bases from J, the junction kept 8 bases outside the gene matches. Germline CDR1 is MNHEY and CDR2 is SVGAGI. CDR3 residues: CASSPRRLAGETQYF. CDR3 coding DNA: TGTGCCAGCAGCCCCCGTCGACTAGCGGGAGAGACCCAGTACTTC.

The chain recombines TRBV12-3 or TRBV12-4 with TRBJ1-1; D gene uncertain. Trimming stripped 5 bases from V and 6 bases from J, with 13 bases between. The CDR3 loop spans 13 amino acids. The CDR3 DNA sequence: TGTGCCAGCAGTAACTCAGCGGTGGCTGAAGCTTTCTTT. Protein: CASSNSAVAEAFF.

The CDR3 here is CASSFLGQGLNTEAFF. CDR3 DNA: TGCGCCAGCAGCTTCCTGGGCCAAGGTCTGAACACTGAAGCTTTCTTT. V and J are TRBV5-1 and TRBJ1-1; D unresolved. Trimming stripped 2 bases from V and 0 bases from J, with 14 bases between. From germline, CDR1 is SGHRS and CDR2 YFSETQ. The CDR3 is 16 residues long.

The rearrangement joins TRBV4-1 to TRBJ1-2, with D possibly TRBD1 on 5 matching bases. This CDR3 is built from 15 residues. Germline CDR1 is MGHRA and CDR2 is YSYEKL. V was pared by 0 bases and J by 4 bases, with 12 bases between. In DNA form, the CDR3 reads TGCGCCAGCAGCCAAGAAGGCAGTGGGGCCTATGGCTACACCTTC. Translating it yields CASSQEGSGAYGYTF.

This clone was picked up a small number of times. The chain carries TRBV5-4 and TRBJ1-2; 7 positions agree with TRBD1. Germline CDR1 reads SGHNT; CDR2 reads YYREEE (reference sequence). The CDR3 loop spans 15 amino acids. After removal of 0 bases from V and 6 bases from J, the junction contained 8 bases not matched to a gene. The CDR3 is CASSLGDRKFDGYTF. CDR3 bases: TGTGCCAGCAGCTTGGGGGACAGAAAATTCGATGGCTACACCTTC.